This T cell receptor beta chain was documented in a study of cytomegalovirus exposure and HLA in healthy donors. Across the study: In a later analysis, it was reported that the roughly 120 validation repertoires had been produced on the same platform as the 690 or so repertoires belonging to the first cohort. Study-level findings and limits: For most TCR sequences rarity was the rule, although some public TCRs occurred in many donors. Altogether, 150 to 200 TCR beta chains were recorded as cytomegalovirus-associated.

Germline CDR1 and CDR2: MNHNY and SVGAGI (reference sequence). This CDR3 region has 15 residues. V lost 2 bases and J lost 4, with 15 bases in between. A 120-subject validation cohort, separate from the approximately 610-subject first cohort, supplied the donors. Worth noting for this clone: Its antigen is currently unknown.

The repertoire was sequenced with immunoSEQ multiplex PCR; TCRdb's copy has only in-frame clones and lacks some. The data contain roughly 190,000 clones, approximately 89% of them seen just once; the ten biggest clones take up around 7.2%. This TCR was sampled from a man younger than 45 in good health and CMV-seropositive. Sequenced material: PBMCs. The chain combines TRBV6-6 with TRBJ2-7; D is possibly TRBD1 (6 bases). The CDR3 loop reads CASSYKAGDRYEQYF. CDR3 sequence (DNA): TGTGCCAGCAGTTACAAGGCAGGGGATCGATACGAGCAGTACTTC.